Here is one T cell receptor (beta chain) with its context. The CDR3 loop spans 17 amino acids. Germline CDR1 and CDR2: SGHAT and FQNNGV. The V and J ends lost 5 bases and 4 bases, in that order; junction bases with no gene match: 12. The data belong to a study of Ad26.COV2.S vaccination and SARS-CoV-2 variants. Profiled with immunoSEQ multiplex PCR; TCRdb holds only in-frame clones, not every one. Of approximately 500,000 clones listed, about 83% are singletons. Noted treatment: over 15 received Ad26.COV2.S at low or high dose, single or two shots; several received placebo; per-sample allocation not given. All samples were drawn on day 63, counting from the first vaccine or placebo injection.

The sample here was peripheral blood, taken in a trial of Ad26.COV2.S vaccine versus placebo. The sequence derives from a person aged 18-60 years who received the Ad26.COV2.S COVID-19 vaccine or a placebo. The rearrangement links TRBV11-2 to TRBJ2-3; TRBD2 agrees at 10 bases. The DNA for the CDR3 is TGTGCCAGCAGCCCATCCCAAGGAGCGGGAGGGGCAGATACGCAGTATTTT. Protein product: CASSPSQGAGGADTQYF.